Listed here is a single T cell receptor beta chain. Germline CDR1 is LNHDA and CDR2 is SQIVND (reference sequence). Losses at the gene ends were 5 bases for V and 6 bases for J; bases not matched to a gene: 8. The CDR3 runs to 15 residues. The data belong to a study of CD8+CD57+ T cells in acquired aplastic anemia. TCR beta VDJ and CDR3 were profiled, and genomic DNA was the template. TCRdb independently ran MiXCR on the reads; one entry per CDR3 protein. Of about 160,000 distinct CDR3 sequences listed, 35% to 55% are singletons. V and J are TRBV19 and TRBJ2-2; TRBD1 agrees at 8 bases. The sample taken for sequencing was sorted CD4+, CD8+, or CD8+CD57+ T cells (not recorded which) from PBMCs. The sequence came from a human donor in good health. The DNA of the CDR3 is TGTGCCAGTAGTCTGACGGACAGGGAGGCCGGGGAGCTGTTTTTT. It yields the protein CASSLTDREAGELFF.